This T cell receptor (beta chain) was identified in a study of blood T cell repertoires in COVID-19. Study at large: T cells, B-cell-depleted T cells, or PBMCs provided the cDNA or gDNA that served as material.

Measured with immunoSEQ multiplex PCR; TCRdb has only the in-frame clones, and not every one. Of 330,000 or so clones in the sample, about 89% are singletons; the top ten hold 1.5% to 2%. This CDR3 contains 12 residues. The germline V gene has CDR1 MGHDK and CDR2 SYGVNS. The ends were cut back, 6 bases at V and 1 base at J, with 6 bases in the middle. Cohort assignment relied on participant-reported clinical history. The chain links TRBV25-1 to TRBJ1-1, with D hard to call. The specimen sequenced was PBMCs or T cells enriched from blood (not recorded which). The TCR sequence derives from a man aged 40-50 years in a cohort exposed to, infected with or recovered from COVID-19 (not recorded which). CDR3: CASRRGNTEAFF. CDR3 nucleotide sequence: TGTGCCAGCAGGCGGGGGAACACTGAAGCTTTCTTT.